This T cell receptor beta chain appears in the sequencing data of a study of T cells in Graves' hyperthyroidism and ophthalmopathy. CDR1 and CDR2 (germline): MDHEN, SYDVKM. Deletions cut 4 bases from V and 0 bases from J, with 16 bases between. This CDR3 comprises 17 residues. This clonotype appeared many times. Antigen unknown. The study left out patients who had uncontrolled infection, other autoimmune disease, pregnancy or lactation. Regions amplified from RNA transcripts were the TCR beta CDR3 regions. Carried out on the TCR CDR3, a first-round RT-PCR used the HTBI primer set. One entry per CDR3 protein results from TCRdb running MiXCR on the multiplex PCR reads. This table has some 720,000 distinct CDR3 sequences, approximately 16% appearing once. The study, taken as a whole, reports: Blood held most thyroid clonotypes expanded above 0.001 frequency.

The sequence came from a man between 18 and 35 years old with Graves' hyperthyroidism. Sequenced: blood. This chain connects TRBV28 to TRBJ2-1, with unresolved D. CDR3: CASSSSVEISSYNEQFF. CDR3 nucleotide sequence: TGTGCCAGCAGTTCCTCGGTAGAAATCAGCTCCTACAATGAGCAGTTCTTC.